This is a list of T cell receptor beta chains from one sample in a study of blood T cell repertoires in COVID-19. Using immunoSEQ multiplex PCR, the repertoire was profiled, and TCRdb retains in-frame clones only, with some absent. Among more than 85,000 clones listed, roughly 80% were seen once. Sequencing was done on a sample of peripheral blood. The receptors derive from a woman in her sixties or seventies with acute or convalescent COVID-19. Both conserved end residues are part of each CDR3. A D gene is named only where the DNA matches it firmly. Where a row states a size, it is once, few, many or the class of an expanded clone; other rows omit it.

>TRBV5-1|TRBJ1-1|14|TRBD1|-
TGCGCCAGCAGCTACAGGGGGATGGGCACTGAAGCTTTCTTT
CASSYRGMGTEAFF
>TRBV3-1/TRBV3-2|TRBJ1-5|13|TRBD1|-
TGTGCCAGCAGCCGGGACAGGGAACAGCCCCAGCATTTT
CASSRDREQPQHF
>TRBV3-1/TRBV3-2|TRBJ1-5|15|-|-
TGTGCCAGCAGCATAGGATGGGGGGGTAATCAGCCCCAGCATTTT
CASSIGWGGNQPQHF
>TRBV7-3|TRBJ1-1|13|-|-
TGTGCCAGCAGTCAAGGGGCGAACACTGAAGCTTTCTTT
CASSQGANTEAFF
>TRBV15|TRBJ2-5|12|-|-
TGTGCCGCCAGCAGGCCGCACGGGACCCAGTACTTC
CAASRPHGTQYF
>TRBV2|TRBJ2-1|16|TRBD2|-
TGTGCCAGCAGTGCTTCAAGCGGGGGGGCCTACAATGAGCAGTTCTTC
CASSASSGGAYNEQFF
>TRBV7-2|TRBJ2-1|17|TRBD2|-
TGTGCCAGCAGCTTGGGACTAGCGGGAGGGCCAAGGAATGAGCAGTTCTTC
CASSLGLAGGPRNEQFF
>TRBV11-2|TRBJ2-7|14|-|-
TGTGCCAGCAGTAGTCCGGGGTCAGGCTACGAGCAGTACTTC
CASSSPGSGYEQYF
>TRBV6-2/TRBV6-3|TRBJ2-7|15|TRBD2|-
TGTGCCAGCAGTTGGAGCGGGGGTCCGGGCTACGAGCAGTACTTC
CASSWSGGPGYEQYF
>TRBV4-1|TRBJ1-5|13|-|-
TGCGCCAGCAGCCTGGCATGGAATCAGCCCCAGCATTTT
CASSLAWNQPQHF
>TRBV10-3|TRBJ2-2|14|-|many
TGTGCCATCAGTGATTACGGGGGCACCGGGGAGCTGTTTTTT
CAISDYGGTGELFF
>TRBV7-2|TRBJ1-4|13|-|-
TGTGCCAGCAGCCGAGCAACTAATGAAAAACTGTTTTTT
CASSRATNEKLFF
>TRBV5-4|TRBJ2-5|13|-|-
TGTGCCAGCAGCTTAAGAGGAGGAGAGACCCAGTACTTC
CASSLRGGETQYF
>TRBV28|TRBJ1-2|14|TRBD1|-
TGTGCCAGCAGTGGGGCCAGGGGGTGGCCTGGCTACACCTTC
CASSGARGWPGYTF
>TRBV30|TRBJ2-3|12|-|-
TGTGCCTGGAATCCAGGCACAGATACGCAGTATTTT
CAWNPGTDTQYF
>TRBV18|TRBJ1-1|18|-|-
TGTGCCAGCCTACCTTCGATCACCCGACACCAGCTTAACACTGAAGCTTTCTTT
CASLPSITRHQLNTEAFF
>TRBV10-3|TRBJ2-7|14|-|-
TGTGCCATCAGTTACCGGGACACCAGCTACGAGCAGTACTTC
CAISYRDTSYEQYF
>TRBV5-5|TRBJ1-4|15|-|-
TGTGCCAGCAGCTTGGGTGGGGCAGTTCCCCGCAGGTTGTTTTTC
CASSLGGAVPRRLFF
>TRBV5-5|TRBJ2-1|14|-|-
TGTGCCAGCAGCCTCCGAGTGAATTACAATGAGCAGTTCTTC
CASSLRVNYNEQFF
>TRBV19|TRBJ1-3|13|-|-
TGTGCCAGCTCCAGGGGCTCTGGAAACACCATATATTTT
CASSRGSGNTIYF
>TRBV30|TRBJ1-1|13|TRBD1|-
TGTGCCTGGGCCGACAGGGGCGACACTGAAGCTTTCTTT
CAWADRGDTEAFF
>TRBV3-1/TRBV3-2|TRBJ1-1|15|-|-
TGTGCCAGCACTCCTTCGGACAGACAGAACACTGAAGCTTTCTTT
CASTPSDRQNTEAFF
>TRBV4-1|TRBJ1-1|12|-|-
TGCGCCAGCAGCCACGAGGTGGGGCGAGCTTTCTTT
CASSHEVGRAFF
>TRBV6-5|TRBJ2-7|13|TRBD1|few
TGTGCCAGCGGCCGGGACAGGGACTACGAGCAGTACTTC
CASGRDRDYEQYF
>TRBV18|TRBJ1-2|15|TRBD1|-
TGTGCCAGCTCAAACACGGACAGGGGCGAGGAAGGCTACACCTTC
CASSNTDRGEEGYTF
>TRBV27|TRBJ2-7|17|-|-
TGTGCCAGCAGCCGATATCCGAAAGAGGCGGAATGGTACGAGCAGTACTTC
CASSRYPKEAEWYEQYF
>TRBV5-6|TRBJ1-5|15|TRBD1|-
TGTGCCAGCAGCAATGGACAGGGGAGCAATCAGCCCCAGCATTTT
CASSNGQGSNQPQHF
>TRBV28|TRBJ2-1|16|TRBD1|-
TGTGCCAGCAGGCCGGACAGGGGTTGGACCTACAATGAGCAGTTCTTC
CASRPDRGWTYNEQFF
>TRBV4-1|TRBJ1-5|16|-|many
TGCGCCAGCAGCCAATGGTGGGTGGGAGGCAATCAGCCCCAGCATTTT
CASSQWWVGGNQPQHF
>TRBV5-1|TRBJ2-7|15|TRBD2|-
TGCGCCAGCAGCTCCGGGACTAGCGGCCTATACGAGCAGTACTTC
CASSSGTSGLYEQYF
>TRBV7-2|TRBJ1-6|14|TRBD1|-
TGTGCCAGCAGCGCCCGGGACAGGGGCTCACCCCTCCACTTT
CASSARDRGSPLHF